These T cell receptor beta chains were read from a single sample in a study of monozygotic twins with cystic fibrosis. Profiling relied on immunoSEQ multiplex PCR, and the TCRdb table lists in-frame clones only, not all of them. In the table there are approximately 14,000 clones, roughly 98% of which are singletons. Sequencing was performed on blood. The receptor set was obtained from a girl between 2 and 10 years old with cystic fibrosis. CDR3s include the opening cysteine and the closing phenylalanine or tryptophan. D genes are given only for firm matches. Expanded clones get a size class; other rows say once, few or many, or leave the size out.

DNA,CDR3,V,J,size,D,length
TGTGCCAGCAGTTACGACAGGGCCCCTGGAAACACCATATATTTT,CASSYDRAPGNTIYF,TRBV6-5,TRBJ1-3,NA,TRBD1,15
TGTGCCTGGAGTGGGGCGGGACAGATTTTTAATCAGCCCCAGCATTTT,CAWSGAGQIFNQPQHF,TRBV30,TRBJ1-5,NA,TRBD1,16
TGTGCCTGGAACGACATTCCTAATGAAAAACTGTTTTTT,CAWNDIPNEKLFF,TRBV30,TRBJ1-4,NA,NA,13
TGTGCCAGCAGCCCTCCCGGGCGGCGTAACTACGAGCAGTACTTC,CASSPPGRRNYEQYF,TRBV7-8,TRBJ2-7,NA,NA,15
TGTGCCAGCAGATCAGGGTCAAGGGCGAACACTGAAGCTTTCTTT,CASRSGSRANTEAFF,TRBV6-5,TRBJ1-1,NA,NA,15
TGTGCCAGCAAGGGGGGGAACACTGAAGCTTTCTTT,CASKGGNTEAFF,TRBV2,TRBJ1-1,NA,NA,12
TGTGCCAGCAGTTCTGGACACCGCAATCAGCCCCAGCATTTT,CASSSGHRNQPQHF,TRBV6-6,TRBJ1-5,NA,NA,14
TGTGCCAGTAGTAAGCGGGAGGGCAGGCGGAATGAGCAGTTCTTC,CASSKREGRRNEQFF,TRBV19,TRBJ2-1,NA,TRBD2,15
TGCAGCGCCAACAGGGGAGGACCCGGCGAAGCTTTCTTT,CSANRGGPGEAFF,TRBV29-1,TRBJ1-1,NA,TRBD1,13
TGTGCCAGCAGCTTGGATGGCGGGAGGGGATCCTACGAGCAGTACTTC,CASSLDGGRGSYEQYF,TRBV5-6,TRBJ2-7,NA,TRBD2,16
TGTGCCAGCAGCGCACCGGGACTAGGGGGACAGACCCAGTACTTC,CASSAPGLGGQTQYF,TRBV9,TRBJ2-5,NA,TRBD2,15
TGTGCCAGTAGTATAAAGGCTTTTAGCAATCAGCCCCAGCATTTT,CASSIKAFSNQPQHF,TRBV19,TRBJ1-5,NA,NA,15
TGTGCCAGCAGCTCACAAATTACCTACGAGCAGTACTTC,CASSSQITYEQYF,TRBV7-2,TRBJ2-7,NA,NA,13
TGTGCCAGCAGTCCCAGGGACGCTACGCAGTATTTT,CASSPRDATQYF,TRBV27,TRBJ2-3,NA,NA,12
TGCGCCAGCAGCCAAATAAGCCCCGCGCAGGGGCGGCAAGAGACCCAGTACTTC,CASSQISPAQGRQETQYF,TRBV4-3,TRBJ2-5,NA,NA,18
TGTGCCATCAGTCCGGGACTAGCGGAGTCTGAGCAGTTCTTC,CAISPGLAESEQFF,TRBV10-3,TRBJ2-1,NA,TRBD2,14
TGTGCCAGCAGCCCAGAGGAGGTAGTAAGGAACACTGAAGCTTTCTTT,CASSPEEVVRNTEAFF,TRBV14,TRBJ1-1,once,NA,16
TGTGCCAGCAGGGCCTCGAGCTCCTACGAGCAGTACTTC,CASRASSSYEQYF,TRBV5-4,TRBJ2-7,once,NA,13
TGTGCCAGTAGTCCAGGGGTCACCCCTGCCAATGAGCAGTTCTTC,CASSPGVTPANEQFF,TRBV19,TRBJ2-1,NA,NA,15
TGTGCCTGGAGGTCGGAGCGGGCCACCTACAATGAGCAGTTCTTC,CAWRSERATYNEQFF,TRBV30,TRBJ2-1,NA,NA,15
TGTGCCAGCAGCCTTCCCCTACGGACAGGGGAATACCGTAGCAATCAGCCCCAGCATTTT,CASSLPLRTGEYRSNQPQHF,TRBV27,TRBJ1-5,once,TRBD1,20
TGTGCCAGCAGATTAGGGGGCCAGGGGGCATACGAGCAGTACTTC,CASRLGGQGAYEQYF,TRBV11-2,TRBJ2-7,NA,TRBD1,15
TGTGCCAGCAGTGAAGTGGCAGGGGGCATAGGATCCTACGAGCAGTACTTC,CASSEVAGGIGSYEQYF,TRBV6-1,TRBJ2-7,NA,TRBD1,17
TGTGCCATCAGATCCACCGGGACAGGGAGCGAGCAGTACTTC,CAIRSTGTGSEQYF,TRBV10-3,TRBJ2-7,NA,TRBD1,14
TGTGCCAGCTCACCTGCCCCTCTAGTTTCGGCGAACACCATATATTTT,CASSPAPLVSANTIYF,TRBV18,TRBJ1-3,NA,NA,16
TGTGCCCTTGGCGGGACACAAAACGAGCAGTACTTC,CALGGTQNEQYF,TRBV10-3,TRBJ2-7,NA,NA,12
TGCGCCAGCAGCCTAGATCCCCGGACAGGGTTGAACACCGGGGAGCTGTTTTTT,CASSLDPRTGLNTGELFF,TRBV5-1,TRBJ2-2,NA,TRBD1,18
TGTGCCAGCAGTTTATCTAGACAGGGGAATGGCTACACCTTC,CASSLSRQGNGYTF,TRBV28,TRBJ1-2,NA,TRBD1,14
TGTGCCAGCGAAGTACAGGGCGACACTGAAGCTTTCTTT,CASEVQGDTEAFF,TRBV2,TRBJ1-1,NA,NA,13
TGTGCCAGTAGTGGGGACAGGGCCCACGAGCAGTACTTC,CASSGDRAHEQYF,TRBV19,TRBJ2-7,NA,TRBD1,13
TGTGCCAGCAGCGCGCTCTTGGGGGAGACCCAGTACTTC,CASSALLGETQYF,TRBV9,TRBJ2-5,NA,NA,13
TGTGCCAGCAGCCCACCCTACCCGGGACAGGGTCTCAATGAGCAGTTCTTC,CASSPPYPGQGLNEQFF,TRBV7-9,TRBJ2-1,NA,TRBD1,17
TGTGCCAGCAGTTACCTTAGGGGGCTGAGGGAAGCTTTCTTT,CASSYLRGLREAFF,TRBV6-5,TRBJ1-1,NA,TRBD1,14
TGTGCCAGCAGCTCCAGCGGGAGGGGCAATGAGCAGTTCTTC,CASSSSGRGNEQFF,TRBV7-9,TRBJ2-1,once,TRBD2,14
TGTGCCAGCAGTTTATCGATGAGGGGGACTAGCGGTCTCACCGGGGAGCTGTTTTTT,CASSLSMRGTSGLTGELFF,TRBV27,TRBJ2-2,NA,TRBD2,19
TGTGCCAGCAGCCCCCGTGGGTATTATAACACTGAAGCTTTCTTT,CASSPRGYYNTEAFF,TRBV14,TRBJ1-1,NA,NA,15
TGTGCCAGCAGTGAAGTATGGGGAGGGGGTGAAGCTTTCTTT,CASSEVWGGGEAFF,TRBV2,TRBJ1-1,NA,NA,14
TGTGCCAGCAGTTCCTATCAGGGGGATGGCAATCAGCCCCAGCATTTT,CASSSYQGDGNQPQHF,TRBV28,TRBJ1-5,NA,TRBD1,16
TGTGCCAGCAGCGCCTCTAGACAGGGTTCAGGAGAGACCCAGTACTTC,CASSASRQGSGETQYF,TRBV9,TRBJ2-5,NA,TRBD1,16
TGTGCCTGGAGTCCCTTGCCGGGGCAGGGGTTTGGGGAGAGCACTGAAGCTTTCTTT,CAWSPLPGQGFGESTEAFF,TRBV30,TRBJ1-1,once,NA,19
TGTGCCAGCAGTTACACCGGGACAGGGGCTGCGGAGACCCAGTACTTC,CASSYTGTGAAETQYF,TRBV6-6,TRBJ2-5,NA,TRBD1,16
TGTGCCAGCAGCCCCGGGACAGGGGTCCACGAGCAGTACTTC,CASSPGTGVHEQYF,TRBV7-6,TRBJ2-7,NA,TRBD1,14
TGCGCCAGCAGCCGGTTACTAGCGGGAGTGGAGACCCAGTACTTC,CASSRLLAGVETQYF,TRBV4-3,TRBJ2-5,NA,TRBD2,15
TGTGCCAGCAGCTGGACAGAACTCCCTACCTACAATGAGCAGTTCTTC,CASSWTELPTYNEQFF,TRBV5-6,TRBJ2-1,NA,NA,16
TGTGCCAGCAGCCCCCGGGACGGAACTTACGAGCAGTACTTC,CASSPRDGTYEQYF,TRBV5-4,TRBJ2-7,once,NA,14
TGTGCCAGCAGCCCAGGACAGAGCTCCTACGAGCAGTACTTC,CASSPGQSSYEQYF,TRBV5-4,TRBJ2-7,NA,NA,14
TGCGCCAGCAGCCAAGTTGAGGGGTTGGCGAACTATGGCTACACCTTC,CASSQVEGLANYGYTF,TRBV4-1,TRBJ1-2,NA,NA,16
TGTGCCAGCAGCGTAAATTCAGGGAACACCGGGGAGCTGTTTTTT,CASSVNSGNTGELFF,TRBV9,TRBJ2-2,NA,NA,15
TGCGCCAGCAGCTTGGCCCCAGGGGGCCCAGATACGCAGTATTTT,CASSLAPGGPDTQYF,TRBV5-1,TRBJ2-3,NA,TRBD1,15
TGTGCCAGCAGCTCGCGCCGGGCCCGGGAATCCTACGAGCAGTACTTC,CASSSRRARESYEQYF,TRBV7-2,TRBJ2-7,NA,NA,16
TGTGCCAGCAGTTACTCCAGGCCGTCCTACGAGCAGTACTTC,CASSYSRPSYEQYF,TRBV6-5,TRBJ2-7,NA,NA,14
TGCGCCAGCAGCCAAGGACAGGGGGCCTTTAATGAAAAACTGTTTTTT,CASSQGQGAFNEKLFF,TRBV4-3,TRBJ1-4,NA,TRBD1,16
TGTGCCAGCAGCTTAGTTTCGGTAGATTATTCCCAAGAGACCCAGTACTTC,CASSLVSVDYSQETQYF,TRBV7-2,TRBJ2-5,NA,NA,17
TGTGCCATCAGTTACCTTAAGGGCACAGATACGCAGTATTTT,CAISYLKGTDTQYF,TRBV10-3,TRBJ2-3,NA,NA,14
TGTGCCAGCAGTTACCCCAAGCAGGGGGCTGGCTATGGCTACACCTTC,CASSYPKQGAGYGYTF,TRBV6-6,TRBJ1-2,once,TRBD1,16
TGTGCCAGCAGCTTGGGCATGCCCGGGGCCAACGTCCTGACTTTC,CASSLGMPGANVLTF,TRBV7-9,TRBJ2-6,NA,NA,15
TGTGCCAGCAGTTACTCTGGTAGCGGTTACAATGAGCAGTTCTTC,CASSYSGSGYNEQFF,TRBV6-5,TRBJ2-1,NA,NA,15
TGCGCCAGCAGCCATCTCCAGGGGGCTCACGGGGAGCTGTTTTTT,CASSHLQGAHGELFF,TRBV4-1,TRBJ2-2,NA,TRBD1,15